This TCR beta chain was obtained from a study of early T cells in non-severe SARS-CoV-2 infection. There are 16 residues in the CDR3. The germline V gene has CDR1 SGHNT and CDR2 YYREEE (reference sequence). V lost 0 bases and J 0 bases, leaving 10 bases between the germline ends. TCRdb re-called the 5' RACE reads with MiXCR, one entry per CDR3 protein. The profile shows 55,000 to 75,000 distinct CDR3 sequences, more than 5.5% of them singletons. Sequences were derived from whole blood, sampled at baseline. The receptor's source is an adult who was a healthcare worker with PCR-confirmed SARS-CoV-2 infection or an uninfected control (not recorded which). J is TRBJ2-1 and V is TRBV5-4, with D possibly matching TRBD1 (5 bases). This CDR3 is CASSLGQSSSYNEQFF. CDR3 nucleotides: TGTGCCAGCAGCTTGGGACAGTCGAGCTCCTACAATGAGCAGTTCTTC.